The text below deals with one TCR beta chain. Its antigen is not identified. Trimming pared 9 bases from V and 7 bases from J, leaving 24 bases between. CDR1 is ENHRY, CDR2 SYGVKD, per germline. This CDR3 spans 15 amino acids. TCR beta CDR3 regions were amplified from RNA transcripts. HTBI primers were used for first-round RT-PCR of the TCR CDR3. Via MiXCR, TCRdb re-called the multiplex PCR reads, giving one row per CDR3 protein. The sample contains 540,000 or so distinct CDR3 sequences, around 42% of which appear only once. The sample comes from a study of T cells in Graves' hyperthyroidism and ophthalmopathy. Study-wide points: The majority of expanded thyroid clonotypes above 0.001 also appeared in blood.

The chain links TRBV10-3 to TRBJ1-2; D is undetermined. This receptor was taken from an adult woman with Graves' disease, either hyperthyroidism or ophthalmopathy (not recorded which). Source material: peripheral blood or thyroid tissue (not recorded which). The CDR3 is CAIASTVVGGSGYTF. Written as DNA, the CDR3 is TGTGCCATTGCCAGCACCGTGGTTGGAGGGAGTGGCTACACCTTC.